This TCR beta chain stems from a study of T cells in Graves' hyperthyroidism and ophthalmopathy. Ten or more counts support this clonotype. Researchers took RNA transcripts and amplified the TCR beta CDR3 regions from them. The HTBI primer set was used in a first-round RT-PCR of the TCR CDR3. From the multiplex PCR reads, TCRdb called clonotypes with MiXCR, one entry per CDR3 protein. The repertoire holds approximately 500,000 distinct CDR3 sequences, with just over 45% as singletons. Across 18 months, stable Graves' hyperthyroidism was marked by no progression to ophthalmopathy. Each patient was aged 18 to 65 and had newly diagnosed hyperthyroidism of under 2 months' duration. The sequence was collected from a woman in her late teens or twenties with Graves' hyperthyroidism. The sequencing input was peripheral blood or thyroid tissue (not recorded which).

The CDR3 protein is CASGTGHGYTF. DNA for the CDR3: TGCGCCAGCGGGACAGGGCATGGCTACACCTTC. The chain recombines TRBV5-1 with TRBJ1-2, with 9 bases that match TRBD1. Germline CDR1 and CDR2: SGHRS and YFSETQ. The CDR3 consists of 11 residues. With V trimmed by 7 bases and J by 6 bases, 1 base remained unmatched.